This entry describes one TCR beta chain. Its antigen is as yet unknown. The PCR ran on 60 Vbeta and 13 Jbeta primers. This table comes from immunoSEQ multiplex PCR, and its TCRdb copy is limited to in-frame clones, with some not included. The sample records roughly 100,000 clones, approximately 76% being singletons. The CDR3 runs to 14 residues. The ends lost 7 bases at V and 1 base at J; junction bases unmatched: 5. Germline lookup yields CDR1 SNHLY and CDR2 FYNNEI. The source of the sample is a study of cytomegalovirus exposure and HLA in healthy donors. At the level of the study: In an early release, HLA-typed donors contributed tens of millions of unique TCR sequences. Overall study results and limits: The majority of TCR sequences were rare, yet some public TCRs appeared in many donors. In a later analysis, an Asian-associated ancestry cluster reportedly showed fewer N-insertions than the roughly 700-donor mean. TCR beta V- and J-gene trimming was later associated with a missense DCLRE1C variant.

Sequenced sample: PBMCs. The TCR comes from a woman aged 60 to 75 in good health and CMV-seropositive. V is TRBV2 and J is TRBJ1-2, with 8 bases lining up with TRBD1. The CDR3 DNA reads TGTGCCAGCATAAAGGACAGGGTTAACTATGGCTACACCTTC. It translates to CASIKDRVNYGYTF.